This T cell receptor (beta chain) was identified during a study of blood T cell repertoires in COVID-19. As for the study in general: The study drew acute and convalescent COVID-19 samples from the United States, Italy and Spain. Sources were T cells, B-cell-depleted T cells, or PBMCs; the material itself was cDNA or gDNA.

Generated by immunoSEQ multiplex PCR, the TCRdb table keeps only in-frame clones and is missing some. Of roughly 300,000 clones in the sample, more than 85% were seen once. The CDR3 has 15 amino acids. CDR1 is MNHNY, CDR2 SVGAGI, per germline (reference sequence). The J segment lost 6 bases and the V segment lost 6 bases, leaving 9 bases of the junction unmatched. This receptor was taken from a woman aged 25 to 39 with COVID-19, enrolled during active disease. Sequencing input: peripheral blood. J is TRBJ1-5 and V is TRBV6-6, with 9 bases that match TRBD1. The DNA of the CDR3 is TGTGCCAGCAGCCCACAGCCGGGACAGGGTCAGCCCCAGCATTTT. It is translated as CASSPQPGQGQPQHF.